These T cell receptor beta chains were read from a single sample in a study of cytomegalovirus exposure and HLA in healthy donors. TCRdb's table, derived via immunoSEQ multiplex PCR, lists solely in-frame clones and lacks some. The sample lists approximately 130,000 clones, more than 70% occurring once. What was sequenced was PBMCs. Receptor source: a woman younger than 45 in good health and CMV-seropositive. Both conserved end residues are part of each CDR3. The order of the fields is V gene, J gene, CDR3 protein.

>TRBV28|TRBJ2-2
CASSPSHPLPWTGENTGELFF
>TRBV28|TRBJ1-2
CASSLPGTGVHYGYTF
>TRBV7-3|TRBJ2-7
CASSFGSGGPYEQYF
>TRBV7-9|TRBJ2-7
CSSSLAQGGGGRAQYEQYF
>TRBV5-1|TRBJ2-5
CASRSSSGGQTQYF
>TRBV19|TRBJ2-1
CASSPDRGQGEQFF
>TRBV5-1|TRBJ1-1
CASSRDRDEAFF
>TRBV28|TRBJ1-2
CASSFGWGEMGGYTF
>TRBV9|TRBJ2-7
CASSVGGPVEEQYF
>TRBV4-1|TRBJ1-4
CASSRPDREGEKLFF
>TRBV30|TRBJ2-7
CACGTPNSYEQYF
>TRBV4-2|TRBJ1-5
CASSQDKNSNQPQHF
>TRBV6-1|TRBJ2-5
CASSGQGRETQYF
>TRBV28|TRBJ1-1
CASSSGTTNEAFF
>TRBV18|TRBJ2-1
CASSLTSGSNNEQFF
>TRBV2|TRBJ1-5
CASRVDRGSNQPQHF
>TRBV11-2|TRBJ2-1
CASSFGGVYNEQFF
>TRBV2|TRBJ1-2
CASSPLYGYTF
>TRBV5-1|TRBJ1-1
CASSLETGNTEAFF
>TRBV6-6|TRBJ2-7
CASRFLTGSSYEQYF
>TRBV7-2|TRBJ2-5
CASSFRQGREETQYF
>TRBV30|TRBJ1-1
CAWSIQMNTEAFF
>TRBV28|TRBJ2-5
CASSLGFLETQYF
>TRBV2|TRBJ1-1
CASTTGSWAFF
>TRBV7-6|TRBJ2-5
CASSSGTSGIGETQYF
>TRBV30|TRBJ2-5
CAWSVRGAEKEQYF
>TRBV28|TRBJ1-2
CASTLRTTDGYTF
>TRBV18|TRBJ1-1
CASSLGTGGGTEAFF
>TRBV10-1|TRBJ1-2
CASSERDRGDYGYTF
>TRBV27|-
CASSPGGAQSSYEQYF
>TRBV20-1|TRBJ1-4
CSAGSGAKLFF
>TRBV7-9|TRBJ2-5
CSSSPSGGQETQYF
>TRBV5-4|TRBJ1-2
CASSLDRGGYTF
>TRBV7-9|TRBJ2-3
CASQVSTDTQYF
>TRBV18|TRBJ2-7
CASSSNPGTGGMGEQYF
>TRBV28|TRBJ1-3
CASSYLPGGSGGTIYF
>TRBV19|TRBJ1-5
CASSIPGGSNQPQHF
>TRBV30|TRBJ2-1
CAWSVLLAADEQFF
>TRBV2|TRBJ1-5
CASRWGQSNQPQHF
>TRBV29-1|TRBJ1-3
CSVQGPSGNTIYF
>TRBV18|TRBJ2-2
CASSPVWNPGISNTGELFF